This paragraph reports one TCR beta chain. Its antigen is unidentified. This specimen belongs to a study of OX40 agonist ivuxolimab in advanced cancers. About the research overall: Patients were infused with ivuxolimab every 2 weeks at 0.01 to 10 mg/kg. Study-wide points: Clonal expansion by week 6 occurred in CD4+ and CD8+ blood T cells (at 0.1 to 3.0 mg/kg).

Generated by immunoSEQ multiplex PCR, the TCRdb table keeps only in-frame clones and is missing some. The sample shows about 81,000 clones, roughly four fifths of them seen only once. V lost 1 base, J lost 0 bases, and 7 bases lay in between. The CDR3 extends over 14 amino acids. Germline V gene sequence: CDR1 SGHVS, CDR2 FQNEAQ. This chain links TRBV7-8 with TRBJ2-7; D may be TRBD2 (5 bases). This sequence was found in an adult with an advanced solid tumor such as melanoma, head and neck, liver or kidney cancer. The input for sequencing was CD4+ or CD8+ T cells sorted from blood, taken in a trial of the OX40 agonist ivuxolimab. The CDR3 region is CASSLVGSSYEQYF. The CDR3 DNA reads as TGTGCCAGCAGCTTAGTAGGGAGCTCCTACGAGCAGTACTTC. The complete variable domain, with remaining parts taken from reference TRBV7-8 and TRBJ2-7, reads GAGVSQSPRYKVAKRGQDVALRCDPISGHVSLFWYQQALGQGPEFLTYFQNEAQLDKSGLPSDRFFAERPEGSVSTLKIQRTQQEDSAVYLCASSLVGSSYEQYFGPGTRLTVT.